The subject of this entry is one T cell receptor (beta chain). Its antigen target is currently unknown. No clone much larger than this one lies a single base away; base qualities are absent. Participants in the prospective study were enrolled through a virtual design, were aged roughly 18 to 100 years, and lived in 24 United States geographic areas. To assign participants to cohorts, the prospective study relied on clinical history that participants themselves reported in a screening survey and a study questionnaire. In the prospective study, mobile phlebotomists collected whole blood, serum and a nasopharyngeal or oropharyngeal swab from each participant. Participants in the prospective study had the option to provide additional blood draws and questionnaires over a roughly two-month period. Prospective study blood samples were shipped either frozen or at room temperature before DNA extraction.

TCRbeta CDR3 regions were amplified from genomic DNA using the immunoSEQ Assay, a bias-controlled multiplex PCR. The source study handled its data this way. Nucleated cell counts per sample were estimated from amplification of reference gene primers within the assay. Sequence reads were collapsed and filtered to measure the absolute abundance of every unique TCRbeta CDR3 rearrangement. For each sample, productive Simpson clonality was calculated by taking the square root of Simpson's diversity index across productive rearrangements. The clones in this table, taken by TCRdb from immuneACCESS, are in-frame only. Not every clone is retained; where verified, under half of the shortfall comes from an unresolved V gene, and the cause of the rest is unknown. That table is the source of V, J and clone size, and D and trimming were worked out from the DNA. The sample yields about 260,000 clones; approximately 90% were counted once. Clones ranked in the top ten supply approximately 4% of the sample.

Compared with germline, V lacks 6 bases and J lacks 6 bases; bases without a gene match: 7. The CDR3 covers 13 residues, taking in both the cysteine and the phenylalanine. The entry retains the CDR3 DNA only, 39 bases that are in frame from base 1. This entry comes from a study of blood T cell repertoires in COVID-19 (dated by TCRdb to the early 2020s). Study-wide context: Collaborator samples came from the United States, Italy and Spain and covered acute and convalescent phases of COVID-19. Sample metadata almost always included a de-identified subject ID, COVID-19 status, age in years and sex. A freely available public database, intended as a resource for researchers studying the immune response to SARS-CoV-2, is where the repertoires were released. Where available, HLA class I and class II types were taken from metadata supplied by the sample provider and were not determined by assay-based typing. The material from the prospective study consisted of cDNA or gDNA derived from T cells, B-cell-depleted T cells, or PBMCs. Samples came from the ongoing ImmuneRACE study (first 160 participants) plus 1,254 subjects from 6 global collaborators. Subjects who had been exposed to COVID-19, were actively infected with it, or had recovered from it provided the deeply sampled blood TCRbeta repertoires that made up the dataset.

On the study overall, not on this receptor specifically: How much clinical and demographic metadata was included differed by source and by participant, and the metadata was provided uncurated.

The receptor was isolated from a woman in her twenties or thirties with acute COVID-19. The sequenced sample consisted of PBMCs or T cells enriched from blood (not recorded which). The chain is assembled from TRBV12-3 or TRBV12-4 and TRBJ1-2; 7 of the junction bases match TRBD1. The nucleotide sequence reads as follows: TGTGCCAGCAGAGAACAGGGGCCGGATGGCTACACCTTC. This translates into CASREQGPDGYTF.